A selection of T cell receptor beta chains follows, all from one sample in a study of blood T cell repertoires in COVID-19. The table came from immunoSEQ multiplex PCR; TCRdb's copy has only in-frame clones and leaves some out. Of 160,000 or so clones in the sample, roughly 90% are singletons; the top ten hold over 3.5%. Sequencing was done on a sample of peripheral blood. The receptors derive from a woman aged 55 to 70 who had recovered from COVID-19. Both conserved end residues are part of each CDR3. D genes are given only for firm matches. Rows may omit the clone size; those that give it use once, few, many or a size class.

cdr3_length: 15; v_call: TRBV28; clone_size: -; d_call: TRBD1; j_call: TRBJ1-2; cdr3_nt: TGTGCCAGCAGTTTCAGGGGGAAACATAGCTATGGCTACACCTTC; cdr3_aa: CASSFRGKHSYGYTF
cdr3_length: 12; v_call: TRBV4-1; clone_size: -; d_call: -; j_call: TRBJ1-4; cdr3_nt: TGCGCCAGCAGCCAAGGAGGAGAAAAACTGTTTTTT; cdr3_aa: CASSQGGEKLFF
cdr3_length: 14; v_call: TRBV15; clone_size: once; d_call: -; j_call: TRBJ1-5; cdr3_nt: TGTGCCACCAGCAGAGATCGCGGAGCCGAGGCCCAGCATTTT; cdr3_aa: CATSRDRGAEAQHF
cdr3_length: 14; v_call: TRBV7-3; clone_size: -; d_call: -; j_call: TRBJ1-3; cdr3_nt: TGTGCCAGCAGTGAGGGGGACGTTGGAAACACCATATATTTT; cdr3_aa: CASSEGDVGNTIYF
cdr3_length: 14; v_call: TRBV9; clone_size: -; d_call: TRBD2; j_call: TRBJ2-5; cdr3_nt: TGTGCCAGCAGCGTTGGGGGGGTGCAAGAGACCCAGTACTTC; cdr3_aa: CASSVGGVQETQYF
cdr3_length: 14; v_call: TRBV2; clone_size: -; d_call: TRBD1; j_call: TRBJ1-1; cdr3_nt: TGTGCCAGCCAGGGGGCTAATGTGGACACTGAAGCTTTCTTT; cdr3_aa: CASQGANVDTEAFF
cdr3_length: 15; v_call: TRBV21-1; clone_size: -; d_call: -; j_call: TRBJ1-2; cdr3_nt: TGTGCCAGCATTCGTGGAGTTCCCCTGTACTATGGCTACACCTTC; cdr3_aa: CASIRGVPLYYGYTF
cdr3_length: 16; v_call: TRBV4-1; clone_size: once; d_call: -; j_call: TRBJ2-7; cdr3_nt: TGCGCCAGCAGCCAAGTAGCAGAGCGTCCCGACTACGAGCAGTACTTC; cdr3_aa: CASSQVAERPDYEQYF
cdr3_length: 15; v_call: TRBV28; clone_size: -; d_call: -; j_call: TRBJ1-3; cdr3_nt: TGTGCCAGCTTGGACGGTGGGAGCTCTGGAAACACCATATATTTT; cdr3_aa: CASLDGGSSGNTIYF
cdr3_length: 17; v_call: TRBV27; clone_size: -; d_call: TRBD1; j_call: TRBJ2-2; cdr3_nt: TGTGCCAGCAACCTAGGGCGGGGACAGGGGTACACCGGGGAGCTGTTTTTT; cdr3_aa: CASNLGRGQGYTGELFF
cdr3_length: 13; v_call: TRBV9; clone_size: -; d_call: -; j_call: TRBJ1-5; cdr3_nt: TGTGCCAGCAGCGTAGACGGGGATCAGCCCCAGCATTTT; cdr3_aa: CASSVDGDQPQHF
cdr3_length: 15; v_call: TRBV7-9; clone_size: few; d_call: TRBD2; j_call: TRBJ2-2; cdr3_nt: TGTGCCAGCAGAGGGAGACTAGCGAGCACCGGGGAGCTGTTTTTT; cdr3_aa: CASRGRLASTGELFF
cdr3_length: 20; v_call: TRBV2; clone_size: once; d_call: TRBD1; j_call: TRBJ2-6; cdr3_nt: TGTGCCAGCAGTGAACAGCCCCCGGGACAGACCCCGACAGGGGCCAACGTCCTGACTTTC; cdr3_aa: CASSEQPPGQTPTGANVLTF
cdr3_length: 15; v_call: TRBV20-1; clone_size: -; d_call: TRBD1; j_call: TRBJ1-5; cdr3_nt: TGCAGTGCTAGTATGACAGGGGGCTTCCAACAGCCCCAGCATTTT; cdr3_aa: CSASMTGGFQQPQHF
cdr3_length: 15; v_call: TRBV4-1; clone_size: -; d_call: TRBD1; j_call: TRBJ1-1; cdr3_nt: TGCGCCAGCAGCTCCGGACAGGGACCGAACACTGAAGCTTTCTTT; cdr3_aa: CASSSGQGPNTEAFF
cdr3_length: 14; v_call: TRBV6-5; clone_size: -; d_call: TRBD1; j_call: TRBJ2-2; cdr3_nt: TGTGCCAGCAGTAAAAAGACAGGGGCCGGGGAGCTGTTTTTT; cdr3_aa: CASSKKTGAGELFF
cdr3_length: 15; v_call: TRBV7-9; clone_size: -; d_call: -; j_call: TRBJ2-7; cdr3_nt: TGTGCCAGCAGCTTGGTGACTGGGGGCCCCTACGAGCAGTACTTC; cdr3_aa: CASSLVTGGPYEQYF
cdr3_length: 15; v_call: TRBV28; clone_size: -; d_call: TRBD1; j_call: TRBJ2-7; cdr3_nt: TGTGCCAGCAGTTTTTGGGGGACAGGGTCCTACGAGCAGTACTTC; cdr3_aa: CASSFWGTGSYEQYF
cdr3_length: 14; v_call: TRBV2; clone_size: -; d_call: -; j_call: TRBJ2-7; cdr3_nt: TGTGCCAGCAGACAGGGGTCCCTGGGGGGAGAGCAGTACTTC; cdr3_aa: CASRQGSLGGEQYF
cdr3_length: 16; v_call: TRBV19; clone_size: -; d_call: -; j_call: TRBJ1-5; cdr3_nt: TGTGCCAGTAGTATTTCGAGTAGCCCGAGCAATCAGCCCCAGCATTTT; cdr3_aa: CASSISSSPSNQPQHF
cdr3_length: 13; v_call: TRBV29-1; clone_size: once; d_call: -; j_call: TRBJ1-1; cdr3_nt: TGCAGCGTTGGACAGTTTTTGAACACTGAAACTTTCTTT; cdr3_aa: CSVGQFLNTETFF
cdr3_length: 16; v_call: TRBV27; clone_size: -; d_call: TRBD1; j_call: TRBJ1-2; cdr3_nt: TGTGCCAGCAGACTCACAGGGGGCAGATTGAACTATGGCTACACCTTC; cdr3_aa: CASRLTGGRLNYGYTF
cdr3_length: 14; v_call: TRBV29-1; clone_size: -; d_call: TRBD1; j_call: TRBJ2-1; cdr3_nt: TGCAGCTGTCGACAGGGGAGGTCCTACAATGAGCAGTTCTTC; cdr3_aa: CSCRQGRSYNEQFF
cdr3_length: 15; v_call: TRBV4-1; clone_size: -; d_call: TRBD1; j_call: TRBJ1-2; cdr3_nt: TGCGCCAGCAGCCAAGGCTCTACAGGGGGCTGGGGCTACACCTTC; cdr3_aa: CASSQGSTGGWGYTF
cdr3_length: 14; v_call: TRBV6-5; clone_size: -; d_call: -; j_call: TRBJ2-5; cdr3_nt: TGTGCCAGCCAAGGAGGGGGCCCCCAAGAGACCCAGTACTTC; cdr3_aa: CASQGGGPQETQYF
cdr3_length: 14; v_call: TRBV28; clone_size: -; d_call: TRBD1; j_call: TRBJ1-1; cdr3_nt: TGTGCCAGCAGTCTAGGGACAGGGGCGGCTGAAGCTTTCTTT; cdr3_aa: CASSLGTGAAEAFF
cdr3_length: 12; v_call: TRBV28; clone_size: -; d_call: -; j_call: TRBJ1-5; cdr3_nt: TGTGCCAGCAGTTCAGATCCGGGGCCCCAGCATTTT; cdr3_aa: CASSSDPGPQHF
cdr3_length: 15; v_call: TRBV27; clone_size: -; d_call: TRBD1; j_call: TRBJ1-1; cdr3_nt: TGTGCCAGCAGTTATAGGGGACAGGGGATGACTGAAGCTTTCTTT; cdr3_aa: CASSYRGQGMTEAFF
cdr3_length: 15; v_call: TRBV18; clone_size: once; d_call: -; j_call: TRBJ1-5; cdr3_nt: TGTGCCAGCTCACGTCAGGTAGATAGCAATCAGCCCCAGCATTTT; cdr3_aa: CASSRQVDSNQPQHF
cdr3_length: 14; v_call: TRBV7-9; clone_size: -; d_call: TRBD1; j_call: TRBJ1-1; cdr3_nt: TGTGCCAGCAGCTTAGGGCAGGGGGGTCACGGAGCTTTCTTT; cdr3_aa: CASSLGQGGHGAFF
cdr3_length: 17; v_call: TRBV18; clone_size: -; d_call: TRBD2; j_call: TRBJ2-3; cdr3_nt: TGTGCCAGCTCACCCCAGACAGCGGGGAGCCTCACAGATACGCAGTATTTT; cdr3_aa: CASSPQTAGSLTDTQYF
cdr3_length: 13; v_call: TRBV21-1; clone_size: once; d_call: -; j_call: TRBJ1-6; cdr3_nt: TGTGCCAGGATTCGCAGGGGGAGTTGCCCCCTCCACTTT; cdr3_aa: CARIRRGSCPLHF
cdr3_length: 15; v_call: TRBV28; clone_size: -; d_call: TRBD1; j_call: TRBJ1-1; cdr3_nt: TGTGCCAGCAGTTCGACAGGGGGCCCTGCTACTGAAGCTTTCTTT; cdr3_aa: CASSSTGGPATEAFF
cdr3_length: 15; v_call: TRBV5-4; clone_size: -; d_call: TRBD2; j_call: TRBJ2-3; cdr3_nt: TGTGCCAGCAGCGACAGCGGGGGGGCCGGGGATACGCAGTATTTT; cdr3_aa: CASSDSGGAGDTQYF
cdr3_length: 13; v_call: TRBV4-3; clone_size: once; d_call: TRBD1; j_call: TRBJ1-6; cdr3_nt: TGCGCCAGCTCCCGGGACAGGGTTTCACCCCTCCACTTT; cdr3_aa: CASSRDRVSPLHF
cdr3_length: 14; v_call: TRBV28; clone_size: -; d_call: -; j_call: TRBJ1-2; cdr3_nt: TGTGCCAGCAGTCTCCGGACAGCCTTATATGGCTACACCTTC; cdr3_aa: CASSLRTALYGYTF
cdr3_length: 17; v_call: TRBV5-1; clone_size: -; d_call: -; j_call: TRBJ2-6; cdr3_nt: TGCGCCAGCAGCATAAGGACAATCTACTCTGGGGCCAACGTCCTGACTTTC; cdr3_aa: CASSIRTIYSGANVLTF
cdr3_length: 15; v_call: TRBV9; clone_size: -; d_call: TRBD1; j_call: TRBJ2-3; cdr3_nt: TGTGCCAGCAGCCCGCGGACAGGGGACGCAGATACGCAGTATTTT; cdr3_aa: CASSPRTGDADTQYF
cdr3_length: 14; v_call: TRBV18; clone_size: -; d_call: -; j_call: TRBJ2-1; cdr3_nt: TGTGCCAGCTCACCACGAGAACTTTACAATGAGCAGTTCTTC; cdr3_aa: CASSPRELYNEQFF
cdr3_length: 16; v_call: TRBV2; clone_size: -; d_call: -; j_call: TRBJ1-4; cdr3_nt: TGTGCCAGCTCCTTGGAGGTTCTTGCAACTAATGAAAAACTGTTTTTT; cdr3_aa: CASSLEVLATNEKLFF
cdr3_length: 14; v_call: TRBV19; clone_size: -; d_call: TRBD2; j_call: TRBJ2-2; cdr3_nt: TGTGCCAGTAAACTAGCGGTGAACACCGGGGAGCTGTTTTTT; cdr3_aa: CASKLAVNTGELFF
cdr3_length: 13; v_call: TRBV7-9; clone_size: -; d_call: -; j_call: TRBJ1-5; cdr3_nt: TGTGCCAGCAGCTCTGAGGGGGTTCAGCCCCAGCATTTT; cdr3_aa: CASSSEGVQPQHF
cdr3_length: 14; v_call: TRBV30; clone_size: -; d_call: TRBD1; j_call: TRBJ1-2; cdr3_nt: TGTGCCGGTATGGACAGGGGAGAGGGAGATGGCTACACCTTC; cdr3_aa: CAGMDRGEGDGYTF
cdr3_length: 16; v_call: TRBV9; clone_size: -; d_call: -; j_call: TRBJ1-3; cdr3_nt: TGTGCCAGCAGCGTAGACCCCTTGTTGAGCCTTAACACCATATATTTT; cdr3_aa: CASSVDPLLSLNTIYF
cdr3_length: 18; v_call: TRBV13; clone_size: -; d_call: TRBD2; j_call: TRBJ2-5; cdr3_nt: TGTGCCAGCAGCTTTAGCCCCTCTAGCGGGGGGGCCTTGGAGACCCAGTACTTC; cdr3_aa: CASSFSPSSGGALETQYF
cdr3_length: 15; v_call: TRBV19; clone_size: few; d_call: TRBD1; j_call: TRBJ1-2; cdr3_nt: TGTGCCAGTAGTTTCAACAGGGGCCGTAACTATGGCTACACCTTC; cdr3_aa: CASSFNRGRNYGYTF
cdr3_length: 13; v_call: TRBV28; clone_size: -; d_call: -; j_call: TRBJ2-6; cdr3_nt: TGTGCCAGCAGCAGAAAAGGGAGCAACGTCCTGACTTTC; cdr3_aa: CASSRKGSNVLTF
cdr3_length: 15; v_call: TRBV7-2; clone_size: -; d_call: TRBD2; j_call: TRBJ2-7; cdr3_nt: TGTGCCAGCAGCACGGGACTAGCGACCCTTACGAGGCAGTACTTC; cdr3_aa: CASSTGLATLTRQYF
cdr3_length: 13; v_call: TRBV5-4; clone_size: -; d_call: -; j_call: TRBJ1-1; cdr3_nt: TGTGCCAGCAGCTCCGGACAGAACACTGAAGCTTTCTTT; cdr3_aa: CASSSGQNTEAFF
cdr3_length: 15; v_call: TRBV19; clone_size: -; d_call: -; j_call: TRBJ2-7; cdr3_nt: TGTGCCAGTAGAAAGGAGAGTCTAAGCTCCTACGAGCAGTACTTC; cdr3_aa: CASRKESLSSYEQYF
cdr3_length: 14; v_call: TRBV27; clone_size: -; d_call: -; j_call: TRBJ2-1; cdr3_nt: TGTGCCAGCAGGACTCGGCCTTCCTACAATGAGCAGTTCTTC; cdr3_aa: CASRTRPSYNEQFF
cdr3_length: 17; v_call: TRBV4-3; clone_size: once; d_call: -; j_call: TRBJ1-6; cdr3_nt: TGCGCCAGCAGCCAAGATCAACAGTCCCAATATAATTCACCCCTCCACTTT; cdr3_aa: CASSQDQQSQYNSPLHF
cdr3_length: 14; v_call: TRBV7-8; clone_size: -; d_call: -; j_call: TRBJ2-3; cdr3_nt: TGTGCCAGCAGCTTAGCGAGCAGCACAGATACGCAGTATTTT; cdr3_aa: CASSLASSTDTQYF
cdr3_length: 16; v_call: TRBV18; clone_size: few; d_call: -; j_call: TRBJ2-7; cdr3_nt: TGTGCCAGCTCACTACATCGCCAGGGCCGATCCTACGAGCAGTACTTC; cdr3_aa: CASSLHRQGRSYEQYF
cdr3_length: 15; v_call: TRBV6-5; clone_size: -; d_call: TRBD1; j_call: TRBJ1-6; cdr3_nt: TGTGCCAGCAGTTACTCAGGGACAGGGAAGATGCCCCTCCACTTT; cdr3_aa: CASSYSGTGKMPLHF
cdr3_length: 15; v_call: TRBV9; clone_size: -; d_call: TRBD1; j_call: TRBJ1-1; cdr3_nt: TGTGCCAGCAGCGCGAGGGGGCCTGAGGACACTGAAGCTTTCTTT; cdr3_aa: CASSARGPEDTEAFF
cdr3_length: 14; v_call: TRBV2; clone_size: -; d_call: -; j_call: TRBJ2-5; cdr3_nt: TGTGCCAGCAGTCCTACGGGGGTAGGTGAGACCCAGTACTTC; cdr3_aa: CASSPTGVGETQYF
cdr3_length: 13; v_call: TRBV24-1; clone_size: -; d_call: -; j_call: TRBJ2-4; cdr3_nt: TGTGCCACCAGTGAATCGCCGGTGGACATTCAGTACTTC; cdr3_aa: CATSESPVDIQYF
cdr3_length: 13; v_call: TRBV7-9; clone_size: -; d_call: -; j_call: TRBJ2-7; cdr3_nt: TGTGCCAGCAGCCGTGGGGAGTTGGACGAGCAGTACTTC; cdr3_aa: CASSRGELDEQYF
cdr3_length: 13; v_call: TRBV5-8; clone_size: -; d_call: TRBD1; j_call: TRBJ1-1; cdr3_nt: TGTGCCAGCAGCTCGGACAGGTACACTGAAGCTTTCTTT; cdr3_aa: CASSSDRYTEAFF